This T cell receptor (beta chain) was captured in a study of regulatory T cells in long-lasting Graves disease. Study findings and constraints: Those with persistent disease had in common more public clonotypes (about 3,000) than new patients (approximately 1,000).

Sample time point: persistent/refractory GD, antithyroid drugs over 5 years with positive TRAb. Extracted PBMC RNA gave rise to the TCR library. Patient provenance is recorded as an endocrinology department in Xi'an, China. Relying on iRepertoire HTBI primers and Arm-PCR of CDR3 regions, the team built TCR beta libraries. TCRdb reprocessed the multiplex PCR reads via MiXCR and lists one record per CDR3 protein. The sample holds 350,000 to 500,000 distinct CDR3 sequences, over 20% seen once. The CDR3 runs 15 residues. With 0 bases clipped from V and 6 bases from J, the junction kept 4 bases outside the gene matches. The germline V gene has CDR1 DFQATT and CDR2 SNEGSKA (reference sequence). Turning to this clonotype: Its antigen is as yet unknown.

The J gene is TRBJ2-2, the V gene TRBV20-1; 10 bases match TRBD2. Specimen: peripheral blood mononuclear cells (PBMCs), collected when the disease was refractory, from a patient treated with antithyroid drugs. The clonotype originates from a female donor with Graves disease. The CDR3 region is CSARDLAGVAGELFF. The CDR3 DNA reads as TGCAGTGCTAGAGATCTAGCGGGAGTAGCCGGGGAGCTGTTTTTT.